These T cell receptor beta chains were read from a single sample in a study of OX40 agonist ivuxolimab in advanced cancers. Repertoires were generated with immunoSEQ multiplex PCR, while TCRdb's copy carries only in-frame clones and drops some. The sample includes about 94,000 clones, more than 85% seen only once; the top ten take around 3.5%. The source was CD4+ or CD8+ T cells sorted from blood, collected in a trial of the OX40 agonist ivuxolimab. These receptors all stem from an adult with an advanced solid tumor such as melanoma, head and neck, liver or kidney cancer. CDR3s include the opening cysteine and the closing phenylalanine or tryptophan. A D gene is named only where the DNA matches it firmly. Not all rows give a size; the values are once, few, many and, for expanded clones, a class.

>TRBJ1-1|NA|TRBV5-6|NA
CASSQGPDQGMNTEAFF
TGTGCCAGCAGCCAAGGCCCCGATCAGGGAATGAACACTGAAGCTTTCTTT
>TRBJ2-5|TRBD1|TRBV29-1|NA
CSVEVGTEVEETQYF
TGCAGCGTTGAAGTGGGGACAGAAGTAGAAGAGACCCAGTACTTC
>TRBJ1-2|TRBD1|TRBV6-5|NA
CASISPGVRGLGYTF
TGTGCCAGCATTAGCCCCGGAGTCAGGGGGCTTGGCTACACCTTC
>TRBJ2-5|NA|TRBV5-6|NA
CASSSGTLETQYF
TGTGCCAGCAGCTCAGGGACCTTGGAGACCCAGTACTTC
>TRBJ1-1|NA|TRBV4-1|NA
CASSLARANTEAFF
TGCGCCAGCAGCCTCGCCAGGGCGAACACTGAAGCTTTCTTT
>TRBJ1-5|NA|TRBV30|NA
CAPLGKIPRGPQHF
TGTGCCCCGCTGGGCAAAATCCCCAGGGGGCCCCAGCATTTT
>TRBJ1-2|NA|TRBV29-1|NA
CSVVGQSDGYTF
TGCAGCGTTGTAGGACAGTCCGATGGCTACACCTTC
>TRBJ1-2|NA|TRBV13|NA
CASSLGKSQRYGYTF
TGTGCCAGCAGCTTAGGCAAGTCGCAGCGATATGGCTACACCTTC
>TRBJ2-7|NA|TRBV9|NA
CALPWGEQYF
TGTGCTTTGCCTTGGGGAGAGCAGTACTTC
>TRBJ2-7|NA|TRBV5-6|NA
CASSPGMGYEQYF
TGTGCCAGCAGCCCCGGGATGGGATACGAGCAGTACTTC
>TRBJ2-5|NA|TRBV6-4|NA
CASTQKEETQYF
TGTGCCAGCACACAGAAGGAAGAGACCCAGTACTTC
>TRBJ1-5|TRBD1|TRBV13|NA
CASSLGTGNQPQHF
TGTGCCAGCAGCTTAGGGACAGGGAATCAGCCCCAGCATTTT
>TRBJ2-5|TRBD2|TRBV28|once
CASSLSIAGGRERETQYF
TGTGCCAGCAGTTTATCTATAGCGGGGGGGCGTGAAAGAGAGACCCAGTACTTC
>TRBJ2-3|TRBD2|TRBV4-3|NA
CASSQATSGGTDTQYF
TGCGCCAGCAGCCAAGCGACTAGCGGGGGCACAGATACGCAGTATTTT
>TRBJ1-1|NA|TRBV28|NA
CASSLTESEAFF
TGTGCCAGCAGTCTTACAGAGAGTGAAGCTTTCTTT
>TRBJ2-5|TRBD1|TRBV5-1|NA
CASWDRENFWETQYF
TGCGCCAGTTGGGACAGGGAGAACTTTTGGGAGACCCAGTACTTC
>TRBJ2-3|NA|TRBV5-6|NA
CASSLDTDTQYF
TGTGCCAGCAGCTTGGATACAGATACGCAGTATTTT
>TRBJ2-7|NA|TRBV18|NA
CASSPPDWATHEQYF
TGTGCCAGCTCACCACCTGACTGGGCTACCCACGAGCAGTACTTC
>TRBJ2-1|TRBD1|TRBV25-1|NA
CASSGQGYNEQFF
TGTGCCAGCAGTGGACAGGGCTACAATGAGCAGTTCTTC
>TRBJ1-2|NA|TRBV9|NA
CASSLTYGGGYGYTF
TGTGCCAGCAGCCTCACCTACGGGGGAGGCTATGGCTACACCTTC
>TRBJ1-2|TRBD1|TRBV7-9|NA
CASSRQGSDYGYTF
TGTGCCAGCAGCCGACAGGGAAGTGACTATGGCTACACCTTC
>TRBJ2-3|TRBD2|TRBV5-4|NA
CASSSGTSGRFTDTQYF
TGTGCCAGCAGCTCCGGGACTAGCGGGAGGTTCACAGATACGCAGTATTTT
>TRBJ1-4|NA|TRBV10-3|few
CAISESAGEKLFF
TGTGCCATCAGTGAGTCTGCAGGGGAAAAACTGTTTTTT
>TRBJ2-1|TRBD2|TRBV9|NA
CASSVTGGPYNEQFF
TGTGCCAGCAGCGTAACGGGAGGGCCCTACAATGAGCAGTTCTTC
>TRBJ2-3|TRBD2|TRBV6-7|NA
CASSSGTRPARADTQYF
TGTGCCAGCAGTTCCGGGACTAGGCCCGCAAGGGCAGATACGCAGTATTTT
>TRBJ1-2|NA|TRBV28|NA
CASSFGANYGYTF
TGTGCCAGCAGTTTCGGGGCCAACTATGGCTACACCTTC
>TRBJ2-7|TRBD2|TRBV13|NA
CASSRSTGTTPYEQYF
TGTGCCAGCAGCCGCAGTACCGGGACTACTCCCTACGAGCAGTACTTC
>TRBJ1-2|NA|TRBV27|NA
CASSLYPSGGGLNYGYTF
TGTGCCAGCAGTTTATACCCCTCGGGGGGAGGCCTTAACTATGGCTACACCTTC
>TRBJ1-3|NA|TRBV15|NA
CATSRDLGSGNTIYF
TGTGCCACCAGCAGAGATTTAGGGTCCGGAAACACCATATATTTT
>TRBJ1-1|NA|TRBV7-9|NA
CASSLKGTPEAFF
TGTGCCAGCAGCTTAAAGGGGACACCTGAAGCTTTCTTT
>TRBJ2-4|TRBD2|TRBV7-2|once
CASHDGGGGGNIQYF
TGTGCCAGCCACGACGGAGGCGGGGGAGGAAACATTCAGTACTTC
>TRBJ1-3|TRBD1|TRBV27|NA
CASSLTGAGNTIYF
TGTGCCAGCAGTTTAACAGGGGCGGGAAACACCATATATTTT
>TRBJ2-7|NA|TRBV4-1|NA
CASSQDSGVLEQYF
TGCGCCAGCAGCCAAGATTCGGGGGTTCTCGAGCAGTACTTC
>TRBJ2-3|TRBD2|TRBV27|NA
CASSLSGRGTDTQYF
TGTGCCAGCAGTTTAAGCGGGAGGGGCACAGATACGCAGTATTTT
>TRBJ1-6|NA|TRBV27|NA
CASSLSIQPGSPLHF
TGTGCCAGCAGTTTATCGATACAGCCGGGTTCACCCCTCCACTTT
>TRBJ2-7|NA|TRBV30|NA
CAWSVGHPYEQYF
TGTGCCTGGAGTGTGGGACACCCCTACGAGCAGTACTTC
>TRBJ2-5|TRBD1|TRBV30|NA
CAWSVTGGIGETQYF
TGTGCCTGGAGTGTGACAGGGGGCATCGGAGAGACCCAGTACTTC
>TRBJ2-1|TRBD2|TRBV27|NA
CASSPAGPSYNEQFF
TGTGCCAGCAGTCCAGCGGGGCCCTCCTACAATGAGCAGTTCTTC
>TRBJ1-1|NA|TRBV11-2|NA
CASSPGQLEAFF
TGTGCCAGCAGCCCAGGACAGCTTGAAGCTTTCTTT
>TRBJ1-3|NA|TRBV27|NA
CASGLSSSGNTIYF
TGTGCCAGCGGCTTATCGAGCTCTGGAAACACCATATATTTT
>TRBJ2-7|NA|TRBV6-5|NA
CASSPRDGYEQYF
TGTGCCAGCAGCCCCCGAGACGGGTACGAGCAGTACTTC
>TRBJ1-2|NA|TRBV4-1|NA
CASSQVQAANYGYTF
TGCGCCAGCAGCCAAGTGCAGGCCGCTAACTATGGCTACACCTTC
>TRBJ2-1|NA|TRBV10-3|NA
CAIPGSGYNEQFF
TGTGCCATCCCGGGTTCCGGCTACAATGAGCAGTTCTTC
>TRBJ1-2|NA|TRBV29-1|NA
CSVPKAPYYGYTF
TGCAGCGTCCCGAAGGCGCCATACTATGGCTACACCTTC
>TRBJ1-2|TRBD1|TRBV18|NA
CASSLEPTGVDGYTF
TGTGCCAGCTCACTTGAACCAACAGGGGTGGATGGCTACACCTTC
>TRBJ1-1|TRBD1|TRBV10-3|few
CAISESGQTNTEAFF
TGTGCCATCAGTGAGTCGGGACAGACGAACACTGAAGCTTTCTTT
>TRBJ1-5|TRBD1|TRBV12-5|NA
CASGPPTGASNQPQHF
TGTGCTAGTGGTCCCCCCACAGGGGCGAGCAATCAGCCCCAGCATTTT
>TRBJ2-2|NA|TRBV13|NA
CASSLEFTAGGTGELFF
TGTGCCAGCAGCTTAGAGTTTACCGCCGGCGGTACCGGGGAGCTGTTTTTT
>TRBJ2-2|TRBD1|TRBV6-5|NA
CASSYSGQGAAGELFF
TGTGCCAGCAGTTACTCAGGCCAGGGGGCCGCCGGGGAGCTGTTTTTT
>TRBJ2-7|TRBD1|TRBV20-1|NA
CSATTGNEQYF
TGCAGTGCTACGACAGGGAACGAGCAGTACTTC
>TRBJ2-1|NA|TRBV27|NA
CASSFSGSPYNEQFF
TGTGCCAGCAGTTTTTCGGGATCGCCGTACAATGAGCAGTTCTTC
>TRBJ1-1|NA|TRBV5-1|NA
CASSLVDGMNTEAFF
TGCGCCAGCAGCTTGGTTGACGGGATGAACACTGAAGCTTTCTTT
>TRBJ2-7|TRBD1|TRBV10-3|NA
CATGTGLSYEQYF
TGTGCCACCGGGACAGGCCTATCCTACGAGCAGTACTTC